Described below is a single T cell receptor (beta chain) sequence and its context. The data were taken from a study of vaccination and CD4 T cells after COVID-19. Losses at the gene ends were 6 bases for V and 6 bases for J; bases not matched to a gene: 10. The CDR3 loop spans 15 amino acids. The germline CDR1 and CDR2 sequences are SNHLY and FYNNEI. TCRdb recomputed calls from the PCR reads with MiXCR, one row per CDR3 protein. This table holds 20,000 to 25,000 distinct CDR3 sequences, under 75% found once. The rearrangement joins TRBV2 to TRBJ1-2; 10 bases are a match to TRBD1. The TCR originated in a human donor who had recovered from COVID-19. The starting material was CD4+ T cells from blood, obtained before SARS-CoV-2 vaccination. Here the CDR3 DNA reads TGTGCCAGCAGAGCCTCGGGGACAGGGGCGAATGGCTACACCTTC. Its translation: CASRASGTGANGYTF. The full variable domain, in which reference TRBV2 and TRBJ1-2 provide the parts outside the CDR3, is EPEVTQTPSHQVTQMGQEVILRCVPISNHLYFYWYRQILGQKVEFLVSFYNNEISEKSEIFDDQFSVERPDGSNFTLKIRSTKLEDSAMYFCASRASGTGANGYTFGSGTRLTVV.